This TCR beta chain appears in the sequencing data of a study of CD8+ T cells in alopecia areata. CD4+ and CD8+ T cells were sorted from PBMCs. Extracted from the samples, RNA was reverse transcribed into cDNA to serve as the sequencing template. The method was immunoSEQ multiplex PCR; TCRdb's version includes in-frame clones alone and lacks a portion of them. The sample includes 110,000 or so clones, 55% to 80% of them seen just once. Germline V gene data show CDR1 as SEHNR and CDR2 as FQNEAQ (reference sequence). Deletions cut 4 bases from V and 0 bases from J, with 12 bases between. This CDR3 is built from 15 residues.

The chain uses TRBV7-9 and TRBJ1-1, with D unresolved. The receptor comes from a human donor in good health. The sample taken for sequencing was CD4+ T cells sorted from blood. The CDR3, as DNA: TGTGCCAGCAGCTCGTTCGGACGTATGAACACTGAAGCTTTCTTT. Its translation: CASSSFGRMNTEAFF.